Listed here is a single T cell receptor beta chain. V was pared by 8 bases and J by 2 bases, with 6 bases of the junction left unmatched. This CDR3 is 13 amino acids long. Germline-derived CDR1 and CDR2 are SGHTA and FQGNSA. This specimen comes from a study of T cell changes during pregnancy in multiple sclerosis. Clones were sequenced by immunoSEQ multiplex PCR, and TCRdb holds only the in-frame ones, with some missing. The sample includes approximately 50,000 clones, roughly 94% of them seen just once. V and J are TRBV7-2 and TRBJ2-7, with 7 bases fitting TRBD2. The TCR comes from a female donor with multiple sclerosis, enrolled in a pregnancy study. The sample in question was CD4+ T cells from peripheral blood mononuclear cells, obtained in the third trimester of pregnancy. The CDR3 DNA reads TGTGCCAGCGGGGACGGACTAGCCTACGAGCAGTACTTC. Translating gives CASGDGLAYEQYF.